This record covers a single TCR beta chain. What it binds is not known. This entry is derived from a study of radiation and T cells in renal cell carcinoma. Overall study results and limits: Top tumor clonotypes rose in blood 2 weeks post-radiation, then contracted.

Sequencing used immunoSEQ multiplex PCR; TCRdb keeps in-frame clones, though not all of them. The sample has 150,000 to 200,000 clones, 88% seen once. Trimming removed 4 bases from V and 0 bases from J; junction bases left unmatched: 8. In germline, CDR1 is SQVTM, CDR2 ANQGSEA. The CDR3 is 15 residues long. Time point reported: blood 4 weeks post-SBRT, at nephrectomy. Stated treatment: 15 Gy SBRT to primary tumor, nephrectomy 4 weeks later. Nephrectomy followed 15 Gy stereotactic body radiation by 4 weeks. After SBRT, blood was collected at 2 and 4 weeks, plus baseline. This material consisted of blood, taken from a patient whose treatment included radiotherapy and nephrectomy. The chain recombines TRBV29-1 with TRBJ2-7, with TRBD2 matching 8 bases. The receptor comes from a woman aged 45-59 years with renal cell carcinoma. CDR3 protein: CSVGGSGASSYEQYF. CDR3 DNA: TGCAGCGTTGGGGGTAGCGGGGCAAGCTCCTACGAGCAGTACTTC.